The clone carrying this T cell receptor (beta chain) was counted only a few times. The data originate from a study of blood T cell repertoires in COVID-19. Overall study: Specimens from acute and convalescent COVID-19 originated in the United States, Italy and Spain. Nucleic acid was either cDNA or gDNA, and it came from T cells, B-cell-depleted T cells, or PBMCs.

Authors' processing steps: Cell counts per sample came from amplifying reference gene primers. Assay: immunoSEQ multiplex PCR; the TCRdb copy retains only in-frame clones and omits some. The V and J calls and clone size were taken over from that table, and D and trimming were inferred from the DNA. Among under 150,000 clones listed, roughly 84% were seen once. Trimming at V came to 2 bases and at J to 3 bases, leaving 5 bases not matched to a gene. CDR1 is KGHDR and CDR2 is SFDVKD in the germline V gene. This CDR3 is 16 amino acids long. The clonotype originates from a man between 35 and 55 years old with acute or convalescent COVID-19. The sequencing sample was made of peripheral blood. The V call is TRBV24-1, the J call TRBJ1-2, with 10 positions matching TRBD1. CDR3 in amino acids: CATSDSRQGADYGYTF. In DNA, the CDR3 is TGTGCCACCAGTGATTCCAGACAGGGGGCCGACTATGGCTACACCTTC.